Below, 21 T cell receptor beta chains from the same sample are listed, as sequenced in a study of radiotherapy plus CTLA-4 blockade in lung cancer. Generated by immunoSEQ multiplex PCR, the TCRdb table keeps only in-frame clones and is missing some. This table has roughly 66,000 clones, about four fifths appearing once. The sequencing here drew on peripheral blood, taken from a patient treated with radiotherapy plus ipilimumab. Source of these receptors: a human donor with non-small cell lung cancer who had a partial response to radiotherapy plus ipilimumab.

This sequence joins TRBV7-2 and TRBJ1-3; 7 bases are shared with TRBD1. The CDR3 contains 16 residues. In germline, CDR1 is SGHTA, CDR2 FQGNSA. J was trimmed by 2 bases and V by 1 base; bases with no gene match: 5. This CDR3 reads CASSLGPQGAGNTIYF. CDR3 nucleotide sequence: TGTGCCAGCAGCTTAGGCCCCCAGGGGGCTGGAAACACCATATATTTT.

The gene calls are TRBV7-2 and TRBJ2-7; D is undetermined. CDR1 SGHTA and CDR2 FQGNSA come from the germline V gene. V was shortened by 5 bases and J by 1 base, with 9 bases between the two germline ends. CDR3 length equals 13 residues. CDR3 DNA sequence: TGTGCCAGCAGCCCCCGGTCGTCCTACGAGCAGTACTTC. Its translation is CASSPRSSYEQYF. Combining the CDR3 with reference TRBV7-2 and TRBJ2-7 gives the whole variable domain GAGVSQSPSNKVTEKGKDVELRCDPISGHTALYWYRQSLGQGLEFLIYFQGNSAPDKSGLPSDRFSAERTGGSVSTLTIQRTQQEDSAVYLCASSPRSSYEQYFGPGTRLTVT.

The V call is TRBV29-1, the J call TRBJ1-1, with 7 bases identical to TRBD1. Germline lookup yields CDR1 SQVTM and CDR2 ANQGSEA. The CDR3 is 12 residues long. V shed 4 bases and J 6 bases; nucleotides not matched to a gene: 5. As DNA, the CDR3 is TGCAGCGTTGGGAAGGGGGCGGCTGAAGCTTTCTTT. Translated: CSVGKGAAEAFF. The full variable domain, with the rest looked up from reference TRBV29-1 and TRBJ1-1, is SAVISQKPSRDICQRGTSLTIQCQVDSQVTMMFWYRQQPGQSLTLIATANQGSEATYESGFVIDKFPISRPNLTFSTLTVSNMSPEDSSIYLCSVGKGAAEAFFGQGTRLTVV.

The chain couples TRBV18 to TRBJ2-2, with D maybe TRBD2 (6 bases). This CDR3 comprises 16 residues. In germline, CDR1 is KGHSH, CDR2 LQKENI. Trimming cost V 4 bases and J 1 base, with 13 bases left between them. CDR3 sequence reads: CASSQRGLQNTGELFF. Written as DNA, the CDR3 is TGTGCCAGCTCACAGAGGGGACTGCAGAACACCGGGGAGCTGTTTTTT. Together with reference TRBV18 and TRBJ2-2, the CDR3 gives the full variable domain: NAGVMQNPRHLVRRRGQEARLRCSPMKGHSHVYWYRQLPEEGLKFMVYLQKENIIDESGMPKERFSAEFPKEGPSILRIQQVVRGDSAAYFCASSQRGLQNTGELFFGEGSRLTVL.

The V call is TRBV18, the J call TRBJ2-7; no clear D. V was clipped by 6 bases and J by 0 bases, with 15 bases between them. Germline CDR1 and CDR2: KGHSH and LQKENI. This CDR3 region has 15 residues. The CDR3 sequence: CASSASGASSYEQYF. As DNA, the CDR3 is TGTGCCAGCTCGGCCTCTGGAGCTAGCTCCTACGAGCAGTACTTC.

This clone came up once. The chain uses TRBV27 and TRBJ2-2; D is possibly TRBD2 (5 bases). Trimming cost V 2 bases and J 4 bases, with 11 bases left between them. CDR1 is MNHEY and CDR2 is SMNVEV in the germline V gene (reference sequence). This CDR3 contains 15 residues. CDR3 in DNA: TGTGCCAGCAGTTTAAGGCCTAGCCGCACCGGGGAGCTGTTTTTT. Encoded protein: CASSLRPSRTGELFF.

The chain joins TRBV12-5 to TRBJ2-1; tentatively, D is TRBD2 (6 bases). Germline V gene data show CDR1 as LGHNT and CDR2 as FRNRAP. V was clipped by 6 bases and J by 6 bases, with 15 bases between them. The CDR3 totals 14 residues. The CDR3 nucleotides are TGTGCTAGTGGACCGGGACTTCTTGTCAATGAGCAGTTCTTC. It translates to CASGPGLLVNEQFF.

The V gene is TRBV9, the J gene TRBJ2-7; TRBD2 is a possible D gene (5 bases). V was clipped by 4 bases and J by 1 base, with 9 bases between them. This CDR3 has 13 residues. The germline V gene encodes CDR1 SGDLS and CDR2 YYNGEE. The CDR3 sequence: CASSSGPSYEQYF. The CDR3 coding sequence is TGTGCCAGCAGCAGCGGACCATCCTACGAGCAGTACTTC. The full variable domain, with the rest looked up from reference TRBV9 and TRBJ2-7, is DSGVTQTPKHLITATGQRVTLRCSPRSGDLSVYWYQQSLDQGLQFLIQYYNGEERAKGNILERFSAQQFPDLHSELNLSSLELGDSALYFCASSSGPSYEQYFGPGTRLTVT.

The gene calls are TRBV30 and TRBJ2-6; D not resolved. V was cut by 0 bases and J by 2 bases, with 8 bases left in between. CDR1 is GTSNPN, CDR2 SVGIG, per germline (reference sequence). The CDR3 totals 15 residues. The CDR3 reads CAWSVGGAGANVLTF. CDR3 nucleotides: TGTGCCTGGAGTGTAGGCGGAGCTGGGGCCAACGTCCTGACTTTC. The full variable domain, completed using reference TRBV30 and TRBJ2-6, is SQTIHQWPATLVQPVGSPLSLECTVEGTSNPNLYWYRQAAGRGLQLLFYSVGIGQISSEVPQNLSASRPQDRQFILSSKKLLLSDSGFYLCAWSVGGAGANVLTFGAGSRLTVL.

This clone was observed once. V and J are TRBV6-1 and TRBJ1-3; unclear D gene. CDR1 and CDR2 from the germline V gene are MNHNS and SASEGT. This CDR3 is 14 amino acids long. Trimming cost V 9 bases and J 1 base, with 13 bases left between them. The CDR3 protein is CASSSGPSGNTIYF. CDR3 nucleotides: TGTGCCAGTTCTAGCGGACCGTCTGGAAACACCATATATTTT.

V is TRBV9 and J is TRBJ1-4, with a weak D call TRBD1 (5 bases). From germline, CDR1 is SGDLS and CDR2 YYNGEE. The CDR3 totals 15 residues. With 4 bases removed from V and 0 bases from J, the gap between germline ends came to 10 bases. The CDR3 reads CASSLGHSTNEKLFF. CDR3 sequence (DNA): TGTGCCAGCAGCCTCGGACACTCAACTAATGAAAAACTGTTTTTT.

This clone came up once. The rearrangement joins TRBV5-4 to TRBJ2-1; TRBD2 agrees at 15 bases. Per the germline V gene, CDR1 is SGHNT and CDR2 is YYREEE (reference sequence). J lost 2 bases, V lost 4 bases, and 7 bases had no gene match. This CDR3 has 18 residues. CDR3 loop: CASSAGGLAGGPYNEQFF. The CDR3 DNA reads as TGTGCCAGCAGCGCGGGGGGACTAGCGGGAGGACCCTACAATGAGCAGTTCTTC.

The chain uses TRBV5-1 and TRBJ2-6; D unresolved. CDR1 and CDR2 from the germline V gene are SGHRS and YFSETQ. CDR3 size: 16 residues. V gave up 3 bases and J gave up 0 bases, with 10 bases separating them. The CDR3 nucleotides are TGCGCCAGCAGCTACCCCACAGTCTCTGGGGCCAACGTCCTGACTTTC. It translates to CASSYPTVSGANVLTF.

V and J are TRBV28 and TRBJ1-2, with D maybe TRBD1 (6 bases). The V end lost 8 bases, the J end lost 8 bases, and 18 bases lay between the germline ends. The CDR3 length is 13 residues. Germline lookup yields CDR1 MDHEN and CDR2 SYDVKM. The CDR3 spells CASSKYRDSGYTF. CDR3 in DNA: TGTGCCAGCTCTAAATACAGGGATTCGGGCTACACCTTC.

This chain uses TRBV14 with TRBJ2-1; weak D call: TRBD1 (7 bases). The germline gives CDR1 SGHDN, CDR2 FVKESK. V was trimmed by 4 bases and J by 0 bases, leaving 10 bases between them. The CDR3 loop spans 15 amino acids. The CDR3 region has the DNA TGTGCCAGCAGCCGCCAGGGGGGCTCCTACAATGAGCAGTTCTTC. It yields the protein CASSRQGGSYNEQFF. The entire variable domain, with the rest obtained from reference TRBV14 and TRBJ2-1, is as follows: EAGVTQFPSHSVIEKGQTVTLRCDPISGHDNLYWYRRVMGKEIKFLLHFVKESKQDESGMPNNRFLAERTGGTYSTLKVQPAELEDSGVYFCASSRQGGSYNEQFFGPGTRLTVL.

V is TRBV5-5 and J is TRBJ1-4, with D maybe TRBD1 (5 bases). Germline values: CDR1 SGHKS, CDR2 YYEKEE (reference sequence). V lost 4 bases and J 4 bases, leaving 11 bases between the germline ends. The CDR3 totals 14 residues. The CDR3 spells CASSPTVGNEKLFF. CDR3 in DNA: TGTGCCAGCAGCCCGACAGTGGGTAATGAAAAACTGTTTTTT.

The genes are TRBV5-1 and TRBJ2-5; 12 nucleotides agree with TRBD2. V lost 5 bases, J lost 4 bases, and 3 bases stayed unmatched. The CDR3 contains 14 residues. The germline V gene encodes CDR1 SGHRS and CDR2 YFSETQ. The chain's CDR3 is CASRAGLAGETQYF. The CDR3 nucleotides read TGCGCCAGCAGGGCGGGACTAGCGGGAGAGACCCAGTACTTC. Using reference TRBV5-1 and TRBJ2-5 for the parts outside the CDR3, the full variable domain is KAGVTQTPRYLIKTRGQQVTLSCSPISGHRSVSWYQQTPGQGLQFLFEYFSETQRNKGNFPGRFSGRQFSNSRSEMNVSTLELGDSALYLCASRAGLAGETQYFGPGTRLLVL.

The chain recombines TRBV28 with TRBJ2-7; D might be TRBD2 (5 bases). V was shortened by 6 bases and J by 6 bases, with 18 bases between the two germline ends. The CDR3 is 14 amino acids. Per the germline V gene, CDR1 is MDHEN and CDR2 is SYDVKM. This chain's CDR3 is CASSWRVRPLEQYF. The DNA of the CDR3 is TGTGCCAGCAGCTGGCGGGTACGGCCCCTCGAGCAGTACTTC.

For the CDR3, the DNA is TGTGCCAGCACCCTCCCGCGTGTCCGGACGGGGGACACTGAAGCTTTCTTT. Protein product: CASTLPRVRTGDTEAFF. The rearrangement links TRBV28 to TRBJ1-1, with D perhaps matching TRBD1 (5 bases). The CDR3 extends over 17 amino acids. V gave up 7 bases and J gave up 3 bases, with 24 bases separating them. The V gene's germline CDR1 is MDHEN and CDR2 SYDVKM.

This sequence joins TRBV11-3 and TRBJ2-2, with D uncertain. Germline CDR1 SGHNT, CDR2 YENEEA. CDR3 size: 14 residues. The V end was cut by 5 bases, the J end by 6 bases, with 13 bases between. The CDR3 region has the DNA TGTGCCAGCAGCCACGGAGCGTCCCCCGGGGAGCTGTTTTTT. This translates into CASSHGASPGELFF.

This clone was counted a few times. The chain employs TRBV30 and TRBJ1-5, with D possibly matching TRBD1 (5 bases). Germline-derived CDR1 and CDR2 are GTSNPN and SVGIG (reference sequence). The CDR3 runs 13 residues. Trimming shortened V by 3 bases and J by 6 bases, and 12 bases separated the two germline ends. DNA for the CDR3: TGTGCCTGGAGCCCAAAAAGGGGTCAGCCCCAGCATTTT. It specifies CAWSPKRGQPQHF. The full variable domain, with the rest looked up from reference TRBV30 and TRBJ1-5, is SQTIHQWPATLVQPVGSPLSLECTVEGTSNPNLYWYRQAAGRGLQLLFYSVGIGQISSEVPQNLSASRPQDRQFILSSKKLLLSDSGFYLCAWSPKRGQPQHFGDGTRLSIL.